The 13 T cell receptor beta chains in this list originate from one sample, sequenced in a study of blood T cells in healthy people across ages. Then a second PCR, running about 7 to 11 cycles, was carried out with a sample-barcoded 5' primer and a J-beta primer mix. TCRdb independently ran MiXCR on the 5' RACE reads; one entry per CDR3 protein. The sample carries approximately 800,000 distinct CDR3 sequences, around 34% recorded once. The sample was blood. These receptors were taken from a man aged 18 to 29 in good health.

This chain joins TRBV12-3 or TRBV12-4 and TRBJ2-1, with D possibly being TRBD2 (7 bases). CDR3 length equals 16 residues. With 7 bases removed from V and 2 bases from J, the gap between germline ends came to 18 bases. Here the CDR3 reads CASTSAGRGPYNEQFF. Here the CDR3 DNA reads TGTGCCAGCACTAGCGCCGGGCGGGGGCCCTACAATGAGCAGTTCTTC.

The J gene is TRBJ2-1, the V gene TRBV15, with 12 positions matching TRBD1. With V trimmed by 0 bases and J by 3 bases, 6 bases remained unmatched. The germline CDR1 and CDR2 sequences are LNHNV and YYDKDF (reference sequence). The CDR3 has 18 amino acids. The CDR3 coding sequence is TGTGCCACCAGCAGAGATTTGGGACAGGGGGCCCTCTACAATGAGCAGTTCTTC. It is translated as CATSRDLGQGALYNEQFF. Drawing the rest from reference TRBV15 and TRBJ2-1, the complete variable domain is DAMVIQNPRYQVTQFGKPVTLSCSQTLNHNVMYWYQQKSSQAPKLLFHYYDKDFNNEADTPDNFQSRRPNTSFCFLDIRSPGLGDTAMYLCATSRDLGQGALYNEQFFGPGTRLTVL.

The rearrangement uses TRBV12-3 or TRBV12-4 and TRBJ1-5, with D unresolved. V lost 6 bases, J lost 7 bases, and 10 bases lay in between. The CDR3 runs to 12 residues. The CDR3 here is CASRGSEQPQHF. CDR3 nucleotides: TGTGCCAGCAGGGGGTCCGAACAGCCCCAGCATTTT.

This clonotype has a handful of counts. CDR3 loop: CASSQGRQGPREKLFF. The DNA of the CDR3 is TGTGCCAGCAGCCAAGGGAGACAGGGACCAAGGGAAAAACTGTTTTTT. The chain employs TRBV3-1 and TRBJ1-4, with 7 bases identical to TRBD1. The CDR3 is 16 residues long. With V trimmed by 1 base and J by 8 bases, 10 bases remained unmatched. Germline V gene sequence: CDR1 LGHDT, CDR2 YNNKEL (reference sequence).

This clonotype was counted only a few times. The chain links TRBV5-1 to TRBJ2-1, with 7 bases lining up with TRBD2. This CDR3 contains 19 residues. V was pared by 1 base and J by 7 bases, with 20 bases of the junction left unmatched. CDR1 SGHRS and CDR2 YFSETQ come from the germline V gene. CDR3 coding DNA: TGCGCCAGCAGCTTGTTAGGGAGGGGAGCCGGCGGGTATGGGAATGAGCAGTTCTTC. Its translation: CASSLLGRGAGGYGNEQFF.

On this clonotype itself: This may stem from a read error, because a much larger clone lies one nucleotide away. The chain joins TRBV11-2 to TRBJ2-7; D gene unclear. Germline CDR1 and CDR2: SGHAT and FQNNGV. This CDR3 region has 16 residues. The V and J ends lost 3 bases and 7 bases respectively, with 22 bases between them. DNA of the CDR3: TGTGCCAGCAGCTTGCTCAGGCGGAACCAGTACAATGAGCAGTACTTC. Protein: CASSLLRRNQYNEQYF.

Worth noting for this clonotype: One end of the junction varies from germline; a read error may be responsible. This chain uses TRBV5-1 with TRBJ2-5; 9 bases agree with TRBD2. CDR1 and CDR2 from the germline V gene are SGHRS and YFSETQ. The CDR3 sequence is 15 residues long. The CDR3 region is CVSSLGGLAKETQYF. The CDR3 coding sequence is TGTGTCAGCAGCTTGGGCGGACTAGCGAAAGAGACCCAGTACTTC.

CDR3 region: CASIPGQGSATQYF. CDR3 nucleotides: TGTGCCAGCATTCCGGGACAGGGATCAGCTACGCAGTATTTT. V gene TRBV6-2 or TRBV6-3 combines with J gene TRBJ2-3, with TRBD1 identical over 9 bases. V gave up 7 bases and J gave up 8 bases; unmatched junction bases: 10. The V gene's germline CDR1 is MNHEY and CDR2 SVGEGT. The CDR3 has 14 amino acids.

This chain joins TRBV20-1 and TRBJ1-2; the match to TRBD1 covers 8 bases. This CDR3 has 15 amino acids. The V and J ends lost 5 bases and 0 bases, in that order; junction bases with no gene match: 8. The germline gives CDR1 DFQATT, CDR2 SNEGSKA (reference sequence). CDR3 in amino acids: CSASDRGLANYGYTF. The CDR3 region has the DNA TGCAGTGCTTCCGACAGGGGTTTAGCTAACTATGGCTACACCTTC.

The chain couples TRBV3-1 to TRBJ2-1; D may be TRBD1 (6 bases). In germline, CDR1 is LGHDT, CDR2 YNNKEL (reference sequence). The CDR3 length is 13 residues. Deletions cut 5 bases from V and 8 bases from J, with 13 bases between. In DNA, the CDR3 is TGTGCCAGCAGCTCAGGGGTTAGGGATGAGCAGTTCTTC. Amino acids: CASSSGVRDEQFF.

The rearrangement links TRBV20-1 to TRBJ2-1; D is unclear. CDR3 length: 13 amino acids. Trimming left V 2 bases short and J 4 bases short, with 9 bases between. Germline V gives CDR1 DFQATT, CDR2 SNEGSKA (reference sequence). The CDR3: CSARLQLYNEQFF. The CDR3 region has the DNA TGCAGTGCTAGATTACAGTTATACAATGAGCAGTTCTTC.

The chain is built from TRBV15 and TRBJ1-2, with D possibly being TRBD1 (5 bases). V was pared by 5 bases and J by 5 bases, with 15 bases between. Germline CDR1 is LNHNV and CDR2 is YYDKDF (reference sequence). CDR3 length: 14 amino acids. CDR3 DNA: TGTGCCACCAGCCCGAAGGGGAATAGTTATGGCTACACCTTC. It encodes CATSPKGNSYGYTF.

This chain connects TRBV20-1 to TRBJ2-3; TRBD1 or TRBD2 may be the D gene (6 bases each). Per the germline V gene, CDR1 is DFQATT and CDR2 is SNEGSKA (reference sequence). Trimming removed 5 bases from V and 2 bases from J, with 17 bases in between. This CDR3 is 15 amino acids long. CDR3 region: CSAPPARGPTDTQYF. The CDR3 region has the DNA TGCAGTGCTCCCCCGGCCCGGGGGCCCACAGATACGCAGTATTTT.